Below are 13 T cell receptor beta chains sequenced from a single sample in a study of vaccination and CD4 T cells after COVID-19. As to treatment: roughly 10-day PBMC culture with coronavirus spike peptide pools or control peptides (ViraFEST assay). The Oncomine TCR Beta short-read assay was what sequenced the DNA obtained from cultured CD4+ T cells. MiXCR, applied by TCRdb to the PCR reads, yields one record per CDR3 protein. The sample includes fewer than 4,000 distinct CDR3 sequences, approximately 80% seen only once; the top ten take roughly two fifths. Which antigens these TCRs recognize remains unknown. The sequencing sample was made of CD4+ T cells from blood, cultured in vitro. Source of these receptors: a human donor who had recovered from COVID-19.

The chain is built from TRBV5-8 and TRBJ1-6; a weak D match, TRBD1 (6 bases). Germline V gives CDR1 SGHTS, CDR2 YDEGEE. The CDR3 has 15 amino acids. Trimming shortened V by 3 bases and J by 9 bases, and 16 bases separated the two germline ends. The CDR3 DNA reads as TGTGCCAGCAGCTCTGGACAGCCAGGGGCTTCACCCCTCCACTTT. Protein product: CASSSGQPGASPLHF. Full variable domain (outside the CDR3, taken from reference TRBV5-8 and TRBJ1-6): EAGVTQSPTHLIKTRGQQATLRCSPISGHTSVYWYQQALGLGLQFLLWYDEGEERNRGNFPPRFSGRQFPNYSSELNVNALELEDSALYLCASSSGQPGASPLHFGNGTRLTVT.

The chain uses TRBV20-1 and TRBJ1-2; weak D call: TRBD1 (5 bases). The CDR3 totals 14 residues. Germline loops: CDR1 DFQATT, CDR2 SNEGSKA (reference sequence). V gave up 3 bases and J gave up 5 bases, with 16 bases separating them. The CDR3 reads CSASSPGRSYGYTF. CDR3 DNA: TGCAGTGCTAGTTCCCCAGGGAGAAGTTATGGCTACACCTTC.

This chain connects TRBV6-4 to TRBJ2-2, with no clear D. Germline V lookup: CDR1 MRHNA, CDR2 SNTAGT. The ends were cut back, 6 bases at V and 5 bases at J, with 13 bases in the middle. This CDR3 spans 14 amino acids. Here the CDR3 reads CASRREGGTGELFF. The CDR3 DNA reads TGTGCCAGCAGAAGGGAAGGTGGAACCGGGGAGCTGTTTTTT.

This chain uses TRBV7-9 with TRBJ2-2; 9 bases are shared with TRBD1. CDR1 SEHNR and CDR2 FQNEAQ come from the germline V gene (reference sequence). The CDR3 length is 16 residues. Trimming took 4 bases from V and 6 from J; bases not matched to a gene: 9. CDR3 DNA sequence: TGTGCCAGCAGCTACCGGACAGGGGAGGGCTCCGGGGAGCTGTTTTTT. Translation gives CASSYRTGEGSGELFF.

This CDR3 is CSASRGLEVGELFF. In nucleotides, the CDR3 is TGCAGTGCTAGCAGAGGGCTGGAGGTCGGCGAGCTGTTTTTT. The chain couples TRBV20-1 to TRBJ2-2, with a tentative D call TRBD2 (5 bases). Trimming stripped 3 bases from V and 11 bases from J, with 19 bases between. This CDR3 region has 14 residues. Germline CDR1 reads DFQATT; CDR2 reads SNEGSKA (reference sequence).

CDR3 nucleotide sequence: TGTGCCAGCAGCCCGAGGACAGGGGGCAACACTGAAGCTTTCTTT. Its protein product is CASSPRTGGNTEAFF. The chain links TRBV7-9 to TRBJ1-1, with 11 positions matching TRBD1. The V gene's germline CDR1 is SEHNR and CDR2 FQNEAQ (reference sequence). The length of the CDR3 is 15 residues. V was clipped by 5 bases and J by 2 bases; unmatched bases: 4.

V gene TRBV20-1 combines with J gene TRBJ2-4, with 8 nucleotides matching TRBD1. CDR1 DFQATT and CDR2 SNEGSKA come from the germline V gene (reference sequence). The length of the CDR3 is 11 residues. CDR3 coding DNA: TGCAGCGGGAGACAGGGGCGCATTCAGTACTTC. Protein sequence: CSGRQGRIQYF.

Here the CDR3 reads CASRLTQGSPLHF. The CDR3 coding sequence is TGTGCCAGCAGACTAACGCAGGGTTCACCCCTCCACTTT. V is TRBV6-1 and J is TRBJ1-6; D is perhaps TRBD1 (5 bases). V was pared by 6 bases and J by 9 bases, with 12 bases between. In germline, CDR1 is MNHNS, CDR2 SASEGT. The CDR3 runs to 13 residues.

This clonotype appeared a few times. The germline gene is not matched at one end of the junction; a read error may be the cause. The chain joins TRBV7-3 to TRBJ2-7, with D perhaps assigned TRBD1 or TRBD2 (5 bases each). The germline CDR1 and CDR2 sequences are SGHTA and FQGTGA. This CDR3 region has 15 residues. CDR3 DNA sequence: TGTGCCAGCAGCTCGACGGGGCCCAACTCCAACGAGCAGTACTTC. It is translated as CASSSTGPNSNEQYF.

The chain carries TRBV30 and TRBJ1-2; D perhaps matches TRBD1 (6 bases). The V end lost 1 base, the J end lost 7 bases, and 13 bases lay between the germline ends. This CDR3 has 13 residues. The germline gives CDR1 GTSNPN, CDR2 SVGIG (reference sequence). This chain's CDR3 is CAWSGGPWSGYTF. Written as DNA, the CDR3 is TGTGCCTGGAGTGGGGGGCCCTGGAGTGGCTACACCTTC.

This clonotype is large (0.1 to 1%). The chain joins TRBV6-1 to TRBJ2-6; D not resolved. Germline V gene data show CDR1 as MNHNS and CDR2 as SASEGT. This CDR3 region has 14 residues. V gave up 7 bases and J gave up 0 bases, with 7 bases separating them. CDR3 bases: TGTGCCAGCAATAGGGCCTCTGGGGCCAACGTCCTGACTTTC. Translating gives CASNRASGANVLTF.

The chain has TRBV6-1 and TRBJ2-7; the D is unclear. This CDR3 is 13 amino acids long. Germline CDR1 is MNHNS and CDR2 is SASEGT. Trimming pared 6 bases from V and 3 bases from J, leaving 12 bases between. Here the CDR3 reads CASSTNENYEQYF. In DNA form, the CDR3 reads TGTGCCAGCAGCACCAACGAAAACTACGAGCAGTACTTC.

The chain has TRBV20-1 and TRBJ2-2; no clear D. This CDR3 comprises 14 residues. Germline values: CDR1 DFQATT, CDR2 SNEGSKA (reference sequence). Trimming shortened V by 0 bases and J by 7 bases, and 12 bases separated the two germline ends. CDR3 nucleotides: TGCAGTGCTAGAGATCCGGGCTTTGACGGGGAGCTGTTTTTT. Amino acid sequence: CSARDPGFDGELFF.